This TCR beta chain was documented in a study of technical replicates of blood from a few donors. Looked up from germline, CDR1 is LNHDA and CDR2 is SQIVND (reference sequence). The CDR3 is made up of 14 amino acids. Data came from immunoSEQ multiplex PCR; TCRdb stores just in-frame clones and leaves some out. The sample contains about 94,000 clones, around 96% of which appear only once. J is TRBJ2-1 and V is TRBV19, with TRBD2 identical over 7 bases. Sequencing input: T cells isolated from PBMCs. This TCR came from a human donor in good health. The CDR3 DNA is TGTGCAACCACGCGGGGGTCTTCCTACAATGAGCAGTTCTTC. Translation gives CATTRGSSYNEQFF. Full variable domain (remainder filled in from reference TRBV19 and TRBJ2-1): DGGITQSPKYLFRKEGQNVTLSCEQNLNHDAMYWYRQDPGQGLRLIYYSQIVNDFQKGDIAEGYSVSREKKESFPLTVTSAQKNPTAFYLCATTRGSSYNEQFFGPGTRLTVL.